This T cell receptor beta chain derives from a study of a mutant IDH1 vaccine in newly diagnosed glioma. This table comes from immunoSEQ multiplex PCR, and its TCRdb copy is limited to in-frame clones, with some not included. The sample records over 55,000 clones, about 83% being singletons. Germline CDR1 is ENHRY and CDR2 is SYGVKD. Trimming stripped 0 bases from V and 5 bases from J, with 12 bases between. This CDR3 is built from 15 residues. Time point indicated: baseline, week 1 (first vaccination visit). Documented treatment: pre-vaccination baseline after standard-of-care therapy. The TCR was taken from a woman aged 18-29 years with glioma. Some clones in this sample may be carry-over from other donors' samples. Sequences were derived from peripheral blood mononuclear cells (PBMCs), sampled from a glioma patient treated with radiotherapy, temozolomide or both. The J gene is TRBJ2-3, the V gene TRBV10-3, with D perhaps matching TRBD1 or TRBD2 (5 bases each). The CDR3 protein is CAISESGTPGDTQYF. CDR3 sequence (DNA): TGTGCCATCAGTGAGTCCGGGACCCCCGGAGATACGCAGTATTTT.